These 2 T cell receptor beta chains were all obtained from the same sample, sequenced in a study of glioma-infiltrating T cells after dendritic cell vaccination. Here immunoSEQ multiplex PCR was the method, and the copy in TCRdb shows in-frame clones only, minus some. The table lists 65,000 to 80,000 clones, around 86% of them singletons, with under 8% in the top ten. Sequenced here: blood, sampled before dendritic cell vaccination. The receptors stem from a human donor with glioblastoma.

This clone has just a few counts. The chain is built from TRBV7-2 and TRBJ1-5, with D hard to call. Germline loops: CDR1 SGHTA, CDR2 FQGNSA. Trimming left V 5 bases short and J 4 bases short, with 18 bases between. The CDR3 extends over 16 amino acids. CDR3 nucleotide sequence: TGTGCCAGCAGCCAAGATAGTCCAGCGTCGAATCAGCCCCAGCATTTT. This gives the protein CASSQDSPASNQPQHF.

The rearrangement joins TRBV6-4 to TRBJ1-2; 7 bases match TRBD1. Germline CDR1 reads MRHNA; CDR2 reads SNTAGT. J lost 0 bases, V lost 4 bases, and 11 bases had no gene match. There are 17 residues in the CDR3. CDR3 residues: CASSVSYRDRANYGYTF. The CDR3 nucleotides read TGTGCCAGCAGTGTCTCCTATCGAGACAGGGCTAACTATGGCTACACCTTC.